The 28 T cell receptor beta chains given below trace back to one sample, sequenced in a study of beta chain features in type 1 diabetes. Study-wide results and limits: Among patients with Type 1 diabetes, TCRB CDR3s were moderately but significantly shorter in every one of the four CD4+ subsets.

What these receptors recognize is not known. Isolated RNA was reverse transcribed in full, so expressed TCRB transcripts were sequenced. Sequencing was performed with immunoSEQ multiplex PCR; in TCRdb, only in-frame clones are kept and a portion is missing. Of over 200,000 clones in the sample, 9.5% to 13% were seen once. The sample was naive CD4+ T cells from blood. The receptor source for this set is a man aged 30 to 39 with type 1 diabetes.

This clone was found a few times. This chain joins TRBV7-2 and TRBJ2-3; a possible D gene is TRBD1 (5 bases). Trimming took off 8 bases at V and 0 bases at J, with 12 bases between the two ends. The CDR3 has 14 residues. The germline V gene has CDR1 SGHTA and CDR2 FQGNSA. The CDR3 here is CASAVRGSTDTQYF. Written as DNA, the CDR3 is TGTGCCAGCGCCGTTAGGGGAAGCACAGATACGCAGTATTTT.

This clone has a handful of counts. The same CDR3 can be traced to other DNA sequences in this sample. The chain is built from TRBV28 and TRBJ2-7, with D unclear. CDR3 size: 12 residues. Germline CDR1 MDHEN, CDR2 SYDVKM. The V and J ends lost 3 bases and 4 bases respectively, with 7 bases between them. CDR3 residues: CASSLQNYEQYF. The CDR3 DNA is TGTGCCAGCAGTTTGCAGAATTACGAGCAGTACTTC.

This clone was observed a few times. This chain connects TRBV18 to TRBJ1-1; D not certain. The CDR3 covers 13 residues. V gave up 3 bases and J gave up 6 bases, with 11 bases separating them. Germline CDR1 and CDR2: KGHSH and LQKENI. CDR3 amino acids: CASSPPVQPEAFF. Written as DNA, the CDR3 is TGTGCCAGCTCACCGCCGGTCCAACCTGAAGCTTTCTTT.

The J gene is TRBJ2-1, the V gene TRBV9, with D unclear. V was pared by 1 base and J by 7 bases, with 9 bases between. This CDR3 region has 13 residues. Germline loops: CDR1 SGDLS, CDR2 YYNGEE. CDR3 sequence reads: CASSVSVRNEQFF. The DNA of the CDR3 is TGTGCCAGCAGCGTATCCGTACGGAATGAGCAGTTCTTC.

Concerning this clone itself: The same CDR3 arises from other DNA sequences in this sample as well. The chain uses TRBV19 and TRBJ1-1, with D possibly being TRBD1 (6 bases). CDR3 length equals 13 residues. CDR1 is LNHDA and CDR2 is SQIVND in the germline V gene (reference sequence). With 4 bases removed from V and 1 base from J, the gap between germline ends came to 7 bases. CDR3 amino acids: CASSTQGNTEAFF. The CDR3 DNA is TGTGCCAGTAGTACACAGGGGAACACTGAAGCTTTCTTT.

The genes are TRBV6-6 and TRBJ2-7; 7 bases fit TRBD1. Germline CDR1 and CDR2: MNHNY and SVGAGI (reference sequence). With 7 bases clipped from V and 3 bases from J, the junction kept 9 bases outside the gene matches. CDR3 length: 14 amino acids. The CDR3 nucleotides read TGTGCCAGCAAGGCAGGGGGTTTTGTCTACGAGCAGTACTTC. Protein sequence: CASKAGGFVYEQYF.

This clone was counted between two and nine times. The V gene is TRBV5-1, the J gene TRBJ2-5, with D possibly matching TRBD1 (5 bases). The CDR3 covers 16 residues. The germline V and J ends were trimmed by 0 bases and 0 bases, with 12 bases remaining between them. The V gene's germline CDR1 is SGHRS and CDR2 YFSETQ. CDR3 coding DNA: TGCGCCAGCAGCTTGGGGGGCTCCCTTTACCAAGAGACCCAGTACTTC. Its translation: CASSLGGSLYQETQYF.

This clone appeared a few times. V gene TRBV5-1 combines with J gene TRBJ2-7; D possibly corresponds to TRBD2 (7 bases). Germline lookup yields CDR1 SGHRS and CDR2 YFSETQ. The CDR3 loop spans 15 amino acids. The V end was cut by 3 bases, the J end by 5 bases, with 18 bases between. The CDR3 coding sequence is TGCGCCAGCAGCTCCATCGGGCGGGGGCGGAACGAGCAGTACTTC. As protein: CASSSIGRGRNEQYF.

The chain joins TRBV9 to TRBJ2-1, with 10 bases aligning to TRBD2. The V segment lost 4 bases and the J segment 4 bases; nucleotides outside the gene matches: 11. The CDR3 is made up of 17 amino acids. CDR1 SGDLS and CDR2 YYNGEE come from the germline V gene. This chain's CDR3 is CASSRRPTSGAYNEQFF. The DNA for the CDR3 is TGTGCCAGCAGCCGTAGACCCACTAGCGGGGCTTACAATGAGCAGTTCTTC.

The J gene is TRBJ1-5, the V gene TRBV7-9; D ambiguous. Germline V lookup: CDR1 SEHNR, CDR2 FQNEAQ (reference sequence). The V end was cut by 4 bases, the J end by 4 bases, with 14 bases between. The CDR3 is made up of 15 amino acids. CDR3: CASSSGSWGNQPQHF. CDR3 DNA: TGTGCCAGCAGCTCCGGGAGCTGGGGTAATCAGCCCCAGCATTTT.

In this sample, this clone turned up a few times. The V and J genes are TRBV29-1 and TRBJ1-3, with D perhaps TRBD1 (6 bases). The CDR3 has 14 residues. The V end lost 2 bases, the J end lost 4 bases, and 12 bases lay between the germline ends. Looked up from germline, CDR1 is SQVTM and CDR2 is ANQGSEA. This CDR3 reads CSVETGSIGNTIYF. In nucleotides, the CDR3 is TGCAGCGTTGAAACAGGGTCGATCGGAAACACCATATATTTT.

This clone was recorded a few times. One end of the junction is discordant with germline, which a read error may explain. DNA of the CDR3: TGTGCTAGCAGCTTAGGGTCGGCGGGGGGCCTTCAAGAGACCCAGTACTTC. Amino acid sequence: CASSLGSAGGLQETQYF. V usage is TRBV7-7 and J usage is TRBJ2-5, with TRBD2 identical over 8 bases. Germline V gene sequence: CDR1 SSHAT, CDR2 FNYEAQ (reference sequence). The CDR3 extends over 17 amino acids. Drawing the rest from reference TRBV7-7 and TRBJ2-5, the complete variable domain is GAGVSQSPRYKVTKRGQDVTLRCDPISSHATLYWYQQALGQGPEFLTYFNYEAQPDKSGLPSDRFSAERPEGSISTLTIQRTEQRDSAMYRCASSLGSAGGLQETQYFGPGTRLLVL.

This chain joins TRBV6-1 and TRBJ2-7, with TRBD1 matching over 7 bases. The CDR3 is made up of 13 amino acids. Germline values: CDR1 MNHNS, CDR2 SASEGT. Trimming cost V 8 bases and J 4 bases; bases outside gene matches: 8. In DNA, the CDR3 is TGTGCCAGCGGACGGGACAGATCTTACGAGCAGTACTTC. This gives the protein CASGRDRSYEQYF.

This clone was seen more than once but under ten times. The CDR3 protein is CSAAQGHEQYF. The CDR3, as DNA: TGCAGTGCTGCCCAGGGCCACGAGCAGTACTTC. The rearrangement joins TRBV20-1 to TRBJ2-7; possibly TRBD1 for D (5 bases). V was cut by 5 bases and J by 5 bases, with 10 bases left in between. Germline CDR1 and CDR2: DFQATT and SNEGSKA (reference sequence). CDR3 size: 11 residues.

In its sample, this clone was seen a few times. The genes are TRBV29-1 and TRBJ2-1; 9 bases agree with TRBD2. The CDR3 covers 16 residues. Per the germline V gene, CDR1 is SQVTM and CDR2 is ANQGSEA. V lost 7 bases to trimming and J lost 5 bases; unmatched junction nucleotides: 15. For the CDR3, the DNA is TGCAGCGCCCGTGACTCTACAGCGGGGGGTGACAATGAGCAGTTCTTC. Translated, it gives CSARDSTAGGDNEQFF.

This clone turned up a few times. This CDR3 is CASRDRLSSPLHF. The CDR3 DNA reads TGTGCCAGCCGGGACAGGCTTTCTTCACCCCTCCACTTT. This chain connects TRBV6-5 to TRBJ1-6, with 8 bases that match TRBD1. The germline gives CDR1 MNHEY, CDR2 SVGAGI. This CDR3 comprises 13 residues. The J segment lost 9 bases and the V segment lost 8 bases, leaving 6 bases of the junction unmatched.

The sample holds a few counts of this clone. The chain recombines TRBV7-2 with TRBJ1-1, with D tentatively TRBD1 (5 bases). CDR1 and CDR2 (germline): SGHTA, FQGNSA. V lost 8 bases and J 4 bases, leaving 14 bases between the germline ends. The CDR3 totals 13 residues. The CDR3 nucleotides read TGTGCCAGCGTCACCCCCGGGGGCACTGAAGCTTTCTTT. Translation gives CASVTPGGTEAFF.

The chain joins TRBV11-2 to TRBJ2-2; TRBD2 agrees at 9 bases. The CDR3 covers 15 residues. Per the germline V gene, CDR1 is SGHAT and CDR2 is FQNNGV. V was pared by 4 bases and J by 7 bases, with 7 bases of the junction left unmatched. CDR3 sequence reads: CASSSGLARNGELFF. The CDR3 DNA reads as TGTGCCAGCAGCTCCGGACTAGCGAGAAACGGGGAGCTGTTTTTT.

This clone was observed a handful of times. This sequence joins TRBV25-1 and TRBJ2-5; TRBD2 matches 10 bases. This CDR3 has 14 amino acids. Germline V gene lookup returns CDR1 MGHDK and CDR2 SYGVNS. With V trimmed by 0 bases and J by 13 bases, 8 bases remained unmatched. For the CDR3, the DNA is TGTGCCAGCAGTGAATACACTAGCGGGGCGAAACTGTACTTC. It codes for CASSEYTSGAKLYF.

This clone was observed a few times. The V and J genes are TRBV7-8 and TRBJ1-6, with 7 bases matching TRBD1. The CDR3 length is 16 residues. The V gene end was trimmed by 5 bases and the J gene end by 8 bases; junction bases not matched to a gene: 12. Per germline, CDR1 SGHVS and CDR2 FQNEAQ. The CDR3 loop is CASSPAPRQGDSPLHF. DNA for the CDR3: TGTGCCAGCAGCCCTGCGCCGCGGCAGGGGGATTCACCCCTCCACTTT.

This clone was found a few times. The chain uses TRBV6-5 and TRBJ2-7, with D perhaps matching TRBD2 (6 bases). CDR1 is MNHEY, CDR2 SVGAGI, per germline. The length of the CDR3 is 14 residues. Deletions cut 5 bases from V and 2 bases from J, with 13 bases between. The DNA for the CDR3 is TGTGCCAGCAGTGGGGGAGGCATTACCTACGAGCAGTACTTC. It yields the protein CASSGGGITYEQYF.

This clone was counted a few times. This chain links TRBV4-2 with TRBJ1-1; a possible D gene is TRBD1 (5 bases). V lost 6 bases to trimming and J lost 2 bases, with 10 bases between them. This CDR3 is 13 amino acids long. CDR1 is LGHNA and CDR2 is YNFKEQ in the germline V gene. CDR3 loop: CASSSRGNTEAFF. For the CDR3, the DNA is TGTGCCAGCAGTTCAAGGGGCAACACTGAAGCTTTCTTT.

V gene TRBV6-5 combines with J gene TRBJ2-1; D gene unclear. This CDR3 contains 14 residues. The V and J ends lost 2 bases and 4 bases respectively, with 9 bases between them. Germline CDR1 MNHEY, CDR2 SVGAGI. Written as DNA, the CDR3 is TGTGCCAGCAGTTACATGGGCCTTTACAATGAGCAGTTCTTC. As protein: CASSYMGLYNEQFF.

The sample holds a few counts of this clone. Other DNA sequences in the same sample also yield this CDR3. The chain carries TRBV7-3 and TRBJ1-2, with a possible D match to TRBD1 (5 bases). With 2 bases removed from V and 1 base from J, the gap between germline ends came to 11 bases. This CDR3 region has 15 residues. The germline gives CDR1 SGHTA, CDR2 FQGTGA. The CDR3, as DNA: TGTGCCAGCAGCTTACGGGGAGGGGATAACTATGGCTACACCTTC. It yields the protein CASSLRGGDNYGYTF. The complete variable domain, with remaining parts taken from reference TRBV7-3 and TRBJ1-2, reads GAGVSQTPSNKVTEKGKYVELRCDPISGHTALYWYRQSLGQGPEFLIYFQGTGAADDSGLPNDRFFAVRPEGSVSTLKIQRTERGDSAVYLCASSLRGGDNYGYTFGSGTRLTVV.

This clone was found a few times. The CDR3 region is CASSFGTGDNEQYF. The CDR3 region has the DNA TGTGCCAGCAGCTTCGGGACAGGGGACAACGAGCAGTACTTC. The J gene is TRBJ2-7, the V gene TRBV7-9, with 10 bases identical to TRBD1. The CDR3 spans 14 residues. Germline V gene sequence: CDR1 SEHNR, CDR2 FQNEAQ (reference sequence). The trim removed 3 bases at V and 5 bases at J, leaving 4 bases unmatched.

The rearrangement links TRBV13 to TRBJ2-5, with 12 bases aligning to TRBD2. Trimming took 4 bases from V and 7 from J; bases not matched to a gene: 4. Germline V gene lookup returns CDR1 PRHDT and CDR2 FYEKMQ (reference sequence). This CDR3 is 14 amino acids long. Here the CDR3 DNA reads TGTGCCAGCAGCTCCGGGACTAGCGGGCGGACCCAGTACTTC. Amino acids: CASSSGTSGRTQYF.

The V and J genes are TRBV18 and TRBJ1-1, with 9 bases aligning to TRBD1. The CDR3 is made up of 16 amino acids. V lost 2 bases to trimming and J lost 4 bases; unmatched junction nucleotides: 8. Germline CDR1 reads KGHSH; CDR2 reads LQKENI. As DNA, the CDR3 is TGTGCCAGCTCACCAGGGAACAGGGGGCTGGGCACTGAAGCTTTCTTT. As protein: CASSPGNRGLGTEAFF.

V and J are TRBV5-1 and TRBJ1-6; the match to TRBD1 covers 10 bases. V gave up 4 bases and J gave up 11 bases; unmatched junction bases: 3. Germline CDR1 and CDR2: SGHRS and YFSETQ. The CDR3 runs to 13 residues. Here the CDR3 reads CASSPGQGTPLHF. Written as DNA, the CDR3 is TGCGCCAGCAGCCCGGGACAGGGGACACCCCTCCACTTT.